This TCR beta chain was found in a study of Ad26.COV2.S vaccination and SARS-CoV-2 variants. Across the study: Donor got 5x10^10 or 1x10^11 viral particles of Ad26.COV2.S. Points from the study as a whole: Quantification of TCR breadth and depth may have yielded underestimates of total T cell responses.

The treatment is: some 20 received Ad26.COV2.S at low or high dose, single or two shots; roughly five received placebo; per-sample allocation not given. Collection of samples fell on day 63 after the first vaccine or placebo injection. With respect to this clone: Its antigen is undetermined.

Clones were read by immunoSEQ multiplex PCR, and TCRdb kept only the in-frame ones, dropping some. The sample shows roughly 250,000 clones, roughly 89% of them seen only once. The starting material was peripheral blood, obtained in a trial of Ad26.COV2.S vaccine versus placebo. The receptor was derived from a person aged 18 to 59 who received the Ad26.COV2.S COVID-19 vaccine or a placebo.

The CDR3 loop is CASSLYLAARTDTQYF. The CDR3 DNA is TGTGCCAGCAGTTTATATCTAGCGGCCCGCACAGATACGCAGTATTTT. This chain uses TRBV27 with TRBJ2-3; 7 bases are shared with TRBD2. The ends lost 1 base at V and 1 base at J; junction bases unmatched: 5. The CDR3 consists of 16 residues. The V gene's germline CDR1 is MNHEY and CDR2 SMNVEV (reference sequence).